The present entry profiles one T cell receptor (beta chain) with its context. The antigen is undetermined. Germline V gene sequence: CDR1 KGHSH, CDR2 LQKENI. Trimming pared 5 bases from V and 7 bases from J, leaving 9 bases between. This CDR3 is 12 amino acids long. This specimen comes from a study of T cell responses to AZD1222 COVID-19 vaccine. Study-level points and caveats: CD4 TCRs linked to vaccination spanned spike, dominating at 160-218 and 743-854. Possibly, clonal diversity was underestimated; donors were largely white British and included more females. When two AZD1222 doses had been given, Spike-specific TCR breadth and depth rose. Only five or six AZD1222 recipients were seropositive at baseline.

Produced via immunoSEQ multiplex PCR; TCRdb's table is partial and in-frame only. The sample has 15,000 to 20,000 clones, roughly 86% seen once; the top ten hold 8.7%. Sequenced here: peripheral blood, sampled 28 days after the second AZD1222 dose. This TCR derives from an adult who received the AZD1222 COVID-19 vaccine. This chain links TRBV18 with TRBJ2-1, with a possible D match to TRBD1 (6 bases). The CDR3 DNA reads TGTGCCAGCTCAGAAGGGGGAAATGAGCAGTTCTTC. Residues: CASSEGGNEQFF.